This T cell receptor (beta chain) was captured in a study of Graves' ophthalmopathy and Graves' hyperthyroidism. The wider study: Researchers obtained peripheral blood at initial diagnosis, before any treatment had begun. General study points: The model predicted progression of ophthalmopathy with a sensitivity of about 70%, and its specificity was approximately 77%.

This clonotype was counted many times. Antigen specificity is unknown. An end of the junction differs from the germline gene, which may be a read error. RNA transcripts provided the template for amplifying TCR beta CDR3 regions. The authors performed first-round RT-PCR with HTBI primers and then a second-round multiplex PCR. TCRdb re-called the multiplex PCR reads with MiXCR, one entry per CDR3 protein. Of about 160,000 distinct CDR3 sequences listed, roughly 36% are singletons. Thyroid ultrasound, orbital computed tomography, TRAb, serum thyroxine and clinical symptoms formed the basis of diagnosis. Fresh peripheral blood, roughly 9.4 ml, was the PBMC source. The CDR3 is 15 amino acids. Germline CDR1 SSHAT, CDR2 FNYEAQ (reference sequence).

This clonotype originated in a man aged 30 to 39 with Graves' ophthalmopathy. The genes are TRBV7-7 and TRBJ2-7, with 9 bases that match TRBD1. Sequenced sample: peripheral blood. The CDR3 DNA reads as TGTGCTAGCAGCTTTCCCGGGACAGGGCTAGGGGAGCAGTACTTC. Encoded protein: CASSFPGTGLGEQYF.